The 22 T cell receptor beta chains below come from one sample, sequenced in a study of blood T cell repertoires in COVID-19. Using immunoSEQ multiplex PCR, the repertoire was profiled, and TCRdb retains in-frame clones only, with some absent. The table lists around 39,000 clones, around 85% of them singletons. The sequenced material came from peripheral blood. All receptors come from an elderly man with active or convalescent COVID-19.

V and J are TRBV19 and TRBJ2-3; D might be TRBD1 (6 bases). This CDR3 comprises 14 residues. CDR1 and CDR2 from the germline V gene are LNHDA and SQIVND (reference sequence). The germline V and J ends were trimmed by 10 bases and 0 bases, with 14 bases remaining between them. The CDR3 nucleotides are TGTGCCACCAGAGCCAGGGGCAGCACAGATACGCAGTATTTT. Protein sequence: CATRARGSTDTQYF.

This rearrangement joins TRBV5-1 to TRBJ1-2; no clear D gene. This CDR3 spans 13 amino acids. V shed 0 bases and J shed 6 bases, with 9 bases lying between them. CDR1 and CDR2 (germline): SGHRS, YFSETQ. Here the CDR3 reads CASSLDALDGYTF. The CDR3 nucleotides are TGCGCCAGCAGCTTGGACGCTCTAGATGGCTACACCTTC. The full variable domain, rest sourced from reference TRBV5-1 and TRBJ1-2, is KAGVTQTPRYLIKTRGQQVTLSCSPISGHRSVSWYQQTPGQGLQFLFEYFSETQRNKGNFPGRFSGRQFSNSRSEMNVSTLELGDSALYLCASSLDALDGYTFGSGTRLTVV.

This chain links TRBV5-1 with TRBJ2-1, with a tentative D call TRBD1 (5 bases). V was trimmed by 0 bases and J by 8 bases, leaving 12 bases between them. The CDR3 is made up of 14 amino acids. Germline CDR1 reads SGHRS; CDR2 reads YFSETQ. CDR3 region: CASSLGQGMDEQFF. CDR3 DNA: TGCGCCAGCAGCTTGGGGCAGGGTATGGATGAGCAGTTCTTC.

This clone was picked up one time. This rearrangement joins TRBV7-2 to TRBJ2-7, with TRBD2 matching over 9 bases. V dropped 5 bases and J dropped 2; count of bases not matched to a gene: 7. This CDR3 has 15 residues. Germline loops: CDR1 SGHTA, CDR2 FQGNSA. The CDR3 loop reads CASSPRTSVTYEQYF. The CDR3 DNA follows: TGTGCCAGCAGCCCCCGGACTAGCGTTACCTACGAGCAGTACTTC. The entire variable domain, with the rest obtained from reference TRBV7-2 and TRBJ2-7, is as follows: GAGVSQSPSNKVTEKGKDVELRCDPISGHTALYWYRQSLGQGLEFLIYFQGNSAPDKSGLPSDRFSAERTGGSVSTLTIQRTQQEDSAVYLCASSPRTSVTYEQYFGPGTRLTVT.

The chain recombines TRBV19 with TRBJ1-6; 7 nucleotides agree with TRBD1. The V gene end was trimmed by 6 bases and the J gene end by 9 bases; junction bases not matched to a gene: 11. Germline-derived CDR1 and CDR2 are LNHDA and SQIVND (reference sequence). CDR3 size: 15 residues. The CDR3 coding sequence is TGTGCCAGTAGCCCAGCAGGGCAGGGGGTTTCACCCCTCCACTTT. Amino acids: CASSPAGQGVSPLHF.

This rearrangement joins TRBV11-2 to TRBJ2-1; TRBD2 matches 16 bases. From germline, CDR1 is SGHAT and CDR2 FQNNGV. The CDR3 is 17 amino acids. Germline trimming cut 4 bases from V and 7 bases from J; bases unmatched to any gene: 7. The chain's CDR3 is CASSSTLGLAGGNEQFF. The CDR3 nucleotides are TGTGCCAGCAGCTCGACGTTGGGACTAGCGGGAGGGAATGAGCAGTTCTTC.

This chain joins TRBV7-2 and TRBJ2-1; tentative D call: TRBD1 (5 bases). V was cut by 5 bases and J by 3 bases, with 17 bases left in between. This CDR3 is built from 16 residues. Germline V gives CDR1 SGHTA, CDR2 FQGNSA. CDR3 amino acids: CASSRLGRSIYNEQFF. CDR3 bases: TGTGCCAGCAGCCGGCTGGGGCGCAGTATCTACAATGAGCAGTTCTTC.

CDR3 bases: TGTGCCAGCAGGACTAGCGGGAGCTCCTACGAGCAGTACTTC. Its protein is CASRTSGSSYEQYF. This sequence joins TRBV6-5 and TRBJ2-7; 12 positions match TRBD2. The CDR3 covers 14 residues. Unmatched junction bases numbered 0, after V lost 6 bases and J lost 0 bases. Germline V gene data show CDR1 as MNHEY and CDR2 as SVGAGI.

This clone was seen a few times. This rearrangement joins TRBV6-4 to TRBJ2-1; TRBD2 agrees at 13 bases. Germline CDR1 is MRHNA and CDR2 is SNTAGT. This CDR3 region has 14 residues. After removal of 4 bases from V and 10 bases from J, the junction contained 4 bases not matched to a gene. CDR3 in amino acids: CASSGLAGGREQFF. In DNA, the CDR3 is TGTGCCAGCAGTGGACTAGCGGGAGGACGCGAGCAGTTCTTC.

The gene calls are TRBV13 and TRBJ2-7; D call uncertain. CDR3 size: 13 residues. The germline gives CDR1 PRHDT, CDR2 FYEKMQ (reference sequence). Trimming cost V 1 base and J 0 bases, with 4 bases left between them. CDR3 bases: TGTGCCAGCAGCTTAGCCAACTCCTACGAGCAGTACTTC. This gives the protein CASSLANSYEQYF. Based on the CDR3 plus reference TRBV13 and TRBJ2-7, the full variable domain is AAGVIQSPRHLIKEKRETATLKCYPIPRHDTVYWYQQGPGQDPQFLISFYEKMQSDKGSIPDRFSAQQFSDYHSELNMSSLELGDSALYFCASSLANSYEQYFGPGTRLTVT.

The chain uses TRBV6-1 and TRBJ1-5; no clear D gene. The V end lost 0 bases, the J end lost 4 bases, and 7 bases lay between the germline ends. The germline V gene has CDR1 MNHNS and CDR2 SASEGT. CDR3 length: 14 amino acids. CDR3 region: CASSEAGFNQPQHF. In DNA, the CDR3 is TGTGCCAGCAGTGAAGCCGGGTTTAATCAGCCCCAGCATTTT.

This rearrangement joins TRBV5-5 to TRBJ2-7; 7 nucleotides agree with TRBD2. V shed 0 bases and J 5 bases; nucleotides not matched to a gene: 8. There are 15 residues in the CDR3. Germline assignment: CDR1 SGHKS and CDR2 YYEKEE (reference sequence). This CDR3 reads CASSLVGGAFNEQYF. For the CDR3, the DNA is TGTGCCAGCAGCTTGGTGGGAGGGGCTTTCAACGAGCAGTACTTC.

The chain recombines TRBV6-5 with TRBJ1-2; no clear D gene. The CDR3 is 12 residues long. V lost 6 bases and J 4 bases, leaving 9 bases between the germline ends. The germline gives CDR1 MNHEY, CDR2 SVGAGI. The DNA of the CDR3 is TGTGCCAGCAGGTACCGGGGCTATGGCTACACCTTC. This gives the protein CASRYRGYGYTF.

This rearrangement joins TRBV3-1 (or the pseudogene TRBV3-2) to TRBJ1-4; D remains unclear. V lost 8 bases, J lost 5 bases, and 24 bases lay in between. This CDR3 contains 17 residues. In germline, CDR1 is LGHDT, CDR2 YNNKEL (reference sequence). The CDR3 DNA is TGTGCCAGCGCCTGCCAGTTTTCTAGCAAAGAGAATGAAAAACTGTTTTTT. Encoded protein: CASACQFSSKENEKLFF.

This clone was found a few times. The chain joins TRBV2 to TRBJ2-1; the match to TRBD2 covers 7 bases. The J segment lost 0 bases and the V segment lost 8 bases, leaving 4 bases of the junction unmatched. Germline CDR1 and CDR2: SNHLY and FYNNEI. This CDR3 is 14 amino acids long. The CDR3 DNA follows: TGTGCCAGCCGACTAGCCAACTCCTACAATGAGCAGTTCTTC. It yields the protein CASRLANSYNEQFF. The whole variable domain, filled in from reference TRBV2 and TRBJ2-1, reads EPEVTQTPSHQVTQMGQEVILRCVPISNHLYFYWYRQILGQKVEFLVSFYNNEISEKSEIFDDQFSVERPDGSNFTLKIRSTKLEDSAMYFCASRLANSYNEQFFGPGTRLTVL.

This sequence joins TRBV19 and TRBJ2-2; 10 bases are a match to TRBD1. The V gene end was trimmed by 1 base and the J gene end by 3 bases; junction bases not matched to a gene: 5. Germline V gives CDR1 LNHDA, CDR2 SQIVND (reference sequence). The CDR3 spans 17 residues. CDR3 sequence: CASSIAPGQGYTGELFF. DNA for the CDR3: TGTGCCAGTAGTATAGCTCCGGGACAGGGGTACACCGGGGAGCTGTTTTTT. Drawing the rest from reference TRBV19 and TRBJ2-2, the complete variable domain is DGGITQSPKYLFRKEGQNVTLSCEQNLNHDAMYWYRQDPGQGLRLIYYSQIVNDFQKGDIAEGYSVSREKKESFPLTVTSAQKNPTAFYLCASSIAPGQGYTGELFFGEGSRLTVL.

The chain joins TRBV5-6 to TRBJ2-5; tentative D call: TRBD1 (5 bases). The CDR3 runs to 13 residues. The V end was cut by 5 bases, the J end by 2 bases, with 10 bases between. CDR1 is SGHDT and CDR2 is YYEEEE in the germline V gene. In DNA form, the CDR3 reads TGTGCCAGCAGGGACACAGGTCAAGAGACCCAGTACTTC. This gives the protein CASRDTGQETQYF.

The chain links TRBV7-9 to TRBJ2-5; 8 bases are a match to TRBD2. The trim removed 3 bases at V and 5 bases at J, leaving 2 bases unmatched. There are 13 residues in the CDR3. Per the germline V gene, CDR1 is SEHNR and CDR2 is FQNEAQ (reference sequence). The CDR3 spells CASSLGLGETQYF. The CDR3 region has the DNA TGTGCCAGCAGCTTGGGACTAGGGGAGACCCAGTACTTC.

The V gene is TRBV7-3, the J gene TRBJ2-1; 9 bases align to TRBD2. Germline V CDR1 and CDR2: SGHTA, FQGTGA. The CDR3 runs to 16 residues. The V gene end was trimmed by 0 bases and the J gene end by 3 bases; junction bases not matched to a gene: 3. The CDR3 protein is CASSLTSGGDYNEQFF. CDR3 bases: TGTGCCAGCAGCTTAACTAGCGGGGGAGACTACAATGAGCAGTTCTTC.

The rearrangement uses TRBV7-9 and TRBJ2-1; 9 bases are a match to TRBD2. CDR3 size: 17 residues. The junction had 9 bases not matched to a gene; V was cut back by 4 bases and J by 2 bases. CDR1 SEHNR and CDR2 FQNEAQ come from the germline V gene (reference sequence). Here the CDR3 DNA reads TGTGCCAGCAGCTCCAGACTAGCGGCACTTGCCTACAATGAGCAGTTCTTC. Translated: CASSSRLAALAYNEQFF.

This clone has a single count. The chain combines TRBV10-3 with TRBJ2-1, with unresolved D. Germline values: CDR1 ENHRY, CDR2 SYGVKD. This CDR3 contains 15 residues. Trimming cost V 3 bases and J 3 bases, with 12 bases left between them. CDR3 loop: CAISDRRLHYNEQFF. For the CDR3, the DNA is TGTGCCATCAGTGACCGGCGGCTCCACTACAATGAGCAGTTCTTC.

This sequence joins TRBV9 and TRBJ1-3; no firm D call. CDR1 is SGDLS, CDR2 YYNGEE, per germline. The CDR3 runs 14 residues. Trimming left V 1 base short and J 0 bases short, with 5 bases between. CDR3 nucleotide sequence: TGTGCCAGCAGCGTAACAGCCTCTGGAAACACCATATATTTT. It encodes CASSVTASGNTIYF.